These T cell receptor beta chains were read from a single sample in a study of shared clonotypes between healthy human individuals. Here immunoSEQ multiplex PCR was the method, and the copy in TCRdb shows in-frame clones only, minus some. The repertoire holds around 1.1 million clones, with about 84% as singletons. Sequenced material: memory CD4+ T cells from PBMCs. These receptors were obtained from a man between 18 and 29 years old in good health. Some clones in this sample may be carry-over from other donors' samples. Both conserved end residues are part of each CDR3. The order of the fields is J gene, clone size, D gene, V gene, CDR3 protein, CDR3 DNA. The D gene is left open where the match is weak. Rows may omit the clone size; those that give it use once, few, many or a size class.

TRBJ2-3,NA,NA,TRBV19,CASSIKETQYF,TGTGCCAGTAGTATTAAGGAGACGCAGTATTTT
TRBJ2-5,NA,TRBD2,TRBV28,CASSLGGRLETQYF,TGTGCCAGCAGCCTCGGGGGGAGGCTAGAGACCCAGTACTTC
TRBJ1-2,few,TRBD1,TRBV6-5,CASTYGGTAYGYTF,TGTGCCAGCACCTACGGGGGGACAGCCTATGGCTACACCTTC
TRBJ1-1,NA,NA,TRBV5-5,CASSFVGRATEAFF,TGTGCCAGCAGCTTTGTGGGTAGGGCCACTGAAGCTTTCTTT
TRBJ2-7,few,NA,TRBV4-3,CASSQASASYEQYF,TGCGCCAGCAGCCAGGCTAGCGCCTCCTACGAGCAGTACTTC
TRBJ2-1,NA,TRBD2,TRBV19,CASSSGTSGINEQFF,TGTGCCAGTAGTTCCGGGACTAGCGGGATCAATGAGCAGTTCTTC
TRBJ1-4,many,NA,TRBV5-1,CASSLAVGLGLDNEKLFF,TGCGCCAGCAGCTTGGCCGTCGGTTTGGGGTTGGATAACGAAAAACTGTTTTTT
TRBJ2-3,NA,TRBD2,TRBV5-1,CASSYTSGGRAGGRDTQYF,TGCGCCAGCAGCTACACTAGCGGGGGGAGGGCCGGCGGAAGGGATACGCAGTATTTT
TRBJ2-1,NA,TRBD2,TRBV9,CASSANPAGSDEQFF,TGTGCCAGCAGCGCCAATCCAGCGGGAAGTGATGAGCAGTTCTTC
TRBJ1-2,once,NA,TRBV30,CAWSDGNYGYTF,TGTGCCTGGAGCGACGGAAACTATGGCTACACGTTC
TRBJ1-1,NA,TRBD1,TRBV11-2,CASSLGRKGARTEAFF,TGTGCCAGCAGCTTAGGGCGTAAGGGGGCAAGGACTGAAGCTTTCTTT
TRBJ2-7,NA,NA,TRBV2,CASRGRISSYEQYF,TGTGCCAGCAGAGGACGGATTAGCTCCTACGAGCAGTACTTC
TRBJ2-5,NA,TRBD1,TRBV2,CASEIEQGQETQYF,TGTGCCAGCGAAATCGAACAGGGGCAAGAGACCCAGTACTTC
TRBJ2-1,NA,NA,TRBV6-1,CASTPPGLKPAEQFF,TGTGCCAGCACCCCCCCGGGCTTGAAGCCGGCTGAGCAGTTCTTC
TRBJ2-7,few,NA,TRBV9,CASSVAGSNGDEQYF,TGTGCCAGCAGCGTAGCTGGGTCCAATGGGGACGAGCAGTACTTC
TRBJ2-4,NA,TRBD2,TRBV28,CASGTSGDPLGIQYF,TGTGCCAGCGGGACTAGCGGGGACCCCCTAGGCATTCAGTACTTC
TRBJ1-5,NA,NA,TRBV28,CASSLGGEPQHF,TGTGCCAGCAGTTTAGGGGGGGAGCCCCAGCATTTT
TRBJ1-1,many,NA,TRBV19,CASSRQTMNTEAFF,TGTGCCAGTAGTCGTCAGACTATGAACACTGAAGCTTTCTTT
TRBJ1-3,NA,TRBD1,TRBV7-6,CASRQGQGNSGNTIYF,TGTGCCAGCAGGCAAGGACAGGGGAACTCTGGAAACACCATATATTTT
TRBJ2-3,once,NA,TRBV27,CASSFRAVSTDTQYF,TGTGCCAGCAGTTTCAGGGCGGTTAGCACAGATACGCAGTATTTT
TRBJ2-5,NA,NA,TRBV11-2,CASSLEGALGYF,TGTGCCAGCAGCTTAGAAGGGGCCTTAGGGTACTTC
TRBJ2-3,NA,NA,TRBV9,CASSLRPFPTDTQYF,TGTGCCAGCAGCCTCCGACCGTTCCCCACAGATACGCAGTATTTT
TRBJ1-1,once,NA,TRBV5-4,CASSLSGARAEAFF,TGTGCCAGCAGCTTGTCGGGAGCCAGAGCTGAAGCTTTCTTT
TRBJ2-7,once,NA,TRBV5-4,CASSTKQGYEQYF,TGTGCCAGCAGCACCAAACAGGGCTACGAGCAGTACTTC
TRBJ2-7,few,NA,TRBV29-1,CSVRAWHPPYEQYF,TGCAGCGTTCGGGCCTGGCATCCACCCTACGAGCAGTACTTC
TRBJ1-4,NA,NA,TRBV29-1,CSAVSRGGEKLFF,TGCAGCGCTGTAAGCAGGGGCGGAGAAAAACTGTTTTTT
TRBJ2-7,few,TRBD2,TRBV18,CASSPTSDHYEQYF,TGTGCCAGCTCGCCAACTAGCGACCACTACGAGCAGTACTTC
TRBJ1-2,NA,NA,TRBV30,CAWRSRMDYGYTF,TGTGCCTGGAGAAGCAGGATGGACTATGGCTACACCTTC
TRBJ1-5,NA,TRBD1,TRBV5-8,CASTRTGGNQPQHF,TGTGCCAGCACCAGGACAGGGGGTAATCAGCCCCAGCATTTT
TRBJ2-5,many,TRBD2,TRBV6-1,CASSELAGGPETQYF,TGTGCCAGCAGTGAACTAGCGGGAGGGCCAGAGACCCAGTACTTC
TRBJ1-1,few,NA,TRBV28,CASKRTEAFF,TGTGCCAGCAAGAGGACTGAAGCTTTCTTT
TRBJ1-2,NA,NA,TRBV18,CASSPGTLNYGYTF,TGTGCCAGCTCACCAGGGACCCTCAACTATGGCTACACCTTC
TRBJ1-1,few,NA,TRBV4-3,CASSQVGQGNTEAFF,TGCGCCAGCAGCCAGGTAGGGCAGGGAAACACTGAAGCTTTCTTT
TRBJ2-2,NA,NA,TRBV5-6,CASSQMGLSGGGELFF,TGTGCCAGCAGTCAGATGGGACTTTCCGGCGGTGGGGAGCTGTTTTTT
TRBJ2-3,NA,NA,TRBV4-2,CASSQEEERTDTQYF,TGTGCCAGCAGCCAAGAGGAGGAGAGGACAGATACGCAGTATTTT
TRBJ2-4,NA,NA,TRBV18,CASSPSGRNIQYF,TGTGCCAGCTCACCATCAGGGAGAAACATTCAGTACTTC
TRBJ2-2,once,TRBD2,TRBV10-3,CAISGGLAGSPGELFF,TGTGCCATCAGTGGGGGACTAGCGGGATCCCCCGGGGAGCTGTTTTTT
TRBJ2-3,NA,TRBD2,TRBV9,CASNDGTSPLTDTQYF,TGTGCCAGCAACGACGGGACTAGCCCTCTCACAGATACGCAGTATTTT
TRBJ2-5,NA,NA,TRBV9,CASSVGLGAQETQYF,TGTGCCAGCAGCGTAGGTTTGGGGGCCCAAGAGACCCAGTACTTC
TRBJ2-5,NA,TRBD1,TRBV25-1,CASSGDRVRETQYF,TGTGCCAGCAGTGGGGACAGGGTCCGAGAGACCCAGTACTTC
TRBJ2-2,NA,TRBD2,TRBV5-1,CASTPAGVNTGELFF,TGCGCCAGCACCCCAGCGGGAGTCAACACCGGGGAGCTGTTTTTT
TRBJ2-1,NA,TRBD2,TRBV4-3,CASSQGLHNEQFF,TGCGCCAGCAGCCAGGGACTACACAATGAGCAGTTCTTC
TRBJ2-3,NA,NA,TRBV30,CAWSNLADTQYF,TGTGCCTGGAGTAACCTAGCAGATACGCAGTATTTT
TRBJ2-5,NA,NA,TRBV15,CATSRDTVGTQYF,TGTGCCACCAGCAGAGATACGGTGGGGACCCAGTACTTC
TRBJ2-2,NA,TRBD2,TRBV7-9,CASSIAGGSNGELFF,TGTGCCAGCAGCATAGCGGGAGGTTCGAACGGGGAGCTGTTTTTT